The 20 T cell receptor beta chains reported below all come from one sample, sequenced in a study of blood T cell repertoires in COVID-19. Measured with immunoSEQ multiplex PCR; TCRdb has only the in-frame clones, and not every one. The sample yields 300,000 or so clones, about nine tenths seen once. The sample taken for sequencing was peripheral blood. These receptors were obtained from a woman in her forties with acute or convalescent COVID-19.

This chain connects TRBV6-5 to TRBJ1-2; the D is unclear. The CDR3 has 15 amino acids. V was shortened by 6 bases and J by 2 bases, with 16 bases between the two germline ends. Germline lookup yields CDR1 MNHEY and CDR2 SVGAGI. The CDR3, as DNA: TGTGCCAGCAGGGAGGTGCTGCCGGGCAACTATGGCTACACCTTC. Protein product: CASREVLPGNYGYTF.

A remark on this clone: At the DNA level, this CDR3 is encoded by other sequences in the same sample as well. The chain uses TRBV18 and TRBJ2-1, with 14 bases aligning to TRBD2. Germline V gene lookup returns CDR1 KGHSH and CDR2 LQKENI. V was clipped by 2 bases and J by 7 bases; unmatched bases: 1. The CDR3 covers 15 residues. The CDR3 DNA sequence: TGTGCCAGCTCACCAGGACTAGCGGGGGGAAATGAGCAGTTCTTC. Its protein product is CASSPGLAGGNEQFF.

This chain connects TRBV5-4 to TRBJ1-3, with a tentative D call TRBD1 (6 bases). There are 17 residues in the CDR3. Germline CDR1 SGHNT, CDR2 YYREEE (reference sequence). Trimming removed 1 base from V and 0 bases from J, with 14 bases in between. The chain's CDR3 is CASSLSPDSNSGNTIYF. CDR3 bases: TGTGCCAGCAGCTTGTCTCCGGACAGTAACTCTGGAAACACCATATATTTT.

This chain connects TRBV5-4 to TRBJ1-1; D is unresolved. V gave up 0 bases and J gave up 7 bases, with 10 bases separating them. CDR3 length: 13 residues. Looked up from germline, CDR1 is SGHNT and CDR2 is YYREEE (reference sequence). Here the CDR3 DNA reads TGTGCCAGCAGCTTGGCCCCACGGGGTGAAGCTTTCTTT. Residues: CASSLAPRGEAFF.

V usage is TRBV5-1 and J usage is TRBJ1-5; tentatively, D is TRBD1 (6 bases). Trimming took 3 bases from V and 0 from J, leaving 19 bases between them. The germline V gene has CDR1 SGHRS and CDR2 YFSETQ. This CDR3 has 18 residues. The CDR3 DNA sequence: TGCGCCAGCAGCTGGGGATCCTCGACAGGCTATAGCAATCAGCCCCAGCATTTT. As protein: CASSWGSSTGYSNQPQHF.

This chain connects TRBV7-9 to TRBJ2-5; D gene unclear. The CDR3 runs 12 residues. Trimming left V 4 bases short and J 5 bases short, with 8 bases between. CDR1 is SEHNR, CDR2 FQNEAQ, per germline (reference sequence). The CDR3 protein is CASSWVGETQYF. Here the CDR3 DNA reads TGTGCCAGCAGCTGGGTCGGGGAGACCCAGTACTTC.

This chain joins TRBV6-5 and TRBJ1-1; D unclear. Trimming cost V 6 bases and J 8 bases, with 13 bases left between them. The CDR3 contains 12 residues. From germline, CDR1 is MNHEY and CDR2 SVGAGI. The CDR3 sequence is CASSLAGREAFF. The CDR3 DNA is TGTGCCAGCAGCCTCGCGGGGAGGGAAGCTTTCTTT.

This chain links TRBV2 with TRBJ1-6; D is uncertain. This CDR3 has 14 amino acids. V was cut by 3 bases and J by 10 bases, with 13 bases left in between. Germline CDR1 reads SNHLY; CDR2 reads FYNNEI. The CDR3 region has the DNA TGTGCCAGCAGTGAGAACCGATTCGGGTCACCCCTCCACTTT. Residues: CASSENRFGSPLHF.

The chain carries TRBV5-5 and TRBJ2-3, with TRBD2 identical over 14 bases. With 2 bases clipped from V and 11 bases from J, the junction kept 10 bases outside the gene matches. Germline CDR1 is SGHKS and CDR2 is YYEKEE (reference sequence). The CDR3 contains 16 residues. CDR3 in DNA: TGTGCCAGCAGCTTCCGACTAGCGGGGGGGACGATTAGGCAGTATTTT. Protein product: CASSFRLAGGTIRQYF. The whole variable domain, filled in from reference TRBV5-5 and TRBJ2-3, reads DAGVTQSPTHLIKTRGQQVTLRCSPISGHKSVSWYQQVLGQGPQFIFQYYEKEERGRGNFPDRFSARQFPNYSSELNVNALLLGDSALYLCASSFRLAGGTIRQYFGPGTRLTVL.

The table lists this clone with a few counts. CDR3 protein: CASSRQGIEEKLFF. CDR3 bases: TGCGCCAGCAGCCGACAGGGTATTGAGGAAAAACTGTTTTTT. The chain combines TRBV5-1 with TRBJ1-4; 7 nucleotides align to TRBD1. Germline V gene sequence: CDR1 SGHRS, CDR2 YFSETQ. V lost 4 bases to trimming and J lost 8 bases; unmatched junction nucleotides: 8. CDR3 length: 14 residues. The entire variable domain, with the rest obtained from reference TRBV5-1 and TRBJ1-4, is as follows: KAGVTQTPRYLIKTRGQQVTLSCSPISGHRSVSWYQQTPGQGLQFLFEYFSETQRNKGNFPGRFSGRQFSNSRSEMNVSTLELGDSALYLCASSRQGIEEKLFFGSGTQLSVL.

Here the CDR3 reads CASSQTGGGSPLHF. DNA for the CDR3: TGCGCCAGCAGCCAGACAGGGGGAGGTTCACCCCTCCACTTT. The rearrangement joins TRBV4-1 to TRBJ1-6, with 9 bases lining up with TRBD1. CDR1 and CDR2 (germline): MGHRA, YSYEKL. V was pared by 3 bases and J by 9 bases, with 3 bases of the junction left unmatched. CDR3 length: 14 amino acids.

The chain carries TRBV9 and TRBJ2-3, with 14 nucleotides matching TRBD2. The V and J ends lost 3 bases and 6 bases, in that order; junction bases with no gene match: 9. The V gene's germline CDR1 is SGDLS and CDR2 YYNGEE. The CDR3 totals 17 residues. In nucleotides, the CDR3 is TGTGCCAGCAGCGATGATCTGACTAGCGGGGGGGCTGATACGCAGTATTTT. This codes for CASSDDLTSGGADTQYF.

This chain connects TRBV7-6 to TRBJ1-5; D uncertain. This CDR3 contains 14 residues. The germline gives CDR1 SGHVS, CDR2 FNYEAQ. V lost 1 base, J lost 4 bases, and 8 bases lay in between. CDR3 nucleotide sequence: TGTGCCAGCAGCTTAGTCCAGGATAATCAGCCCCAGCATTTT. As protein: CASSLVQDNQPQHF.

This chain joins TRBV12-5 and TRBJ1-4, with 10 bases lining up with TRBD1. After removal of 3 bases from V and 4 bases from J, the junction contained 11 bases not matched to a gene. Germline lookup yields CDR1 LGHNT and CDR2 FRNRAP. There are 18 residues in the CDR3. This CDR3 is CASGFVRQGAQINEKLFF. CDR3 coding DNA: TGTGCTAGTGGTTTCGTCCGACAGGGGGCGCAGATTAATGAAAAACTGTTTTTT. Filled out from reference TRBV12-5 and TRBJ1-4, the complete variable domain reads DARVTQTPRHKVTEMGQEVTMRCQPILGHNTVFWYRQTMMQGLELLAYFRNRAPLDDSGMPKDRFSAEMPDATLATLKIQPSEPRDSAVYFCASGFVRQGAQINEKLFFGSGTQLSVL.

This chain joins TRBV5-4 and TRBJ2-5, with 11 bases aligning to TRBD2. With V trimmed by 1 base and J by 5 bases, 7 bases remained unmatched. CDR1 and CDR2 from the germline V gene are SGHNT and YYREEE (reference sequence). This CDR3 comprises 16 residues. The CDR3 sequence is CASSLQLAGVDETQYF. CDR3 DNA: TGTGCCAGCAGCTTGCAACTAGCGGGGGTGGATGAGACCCAGTACTTC.

The chain uses TRBV30 and TRBJ1-2; no definite D call. V lost 0 bases and J lost 4, with 15 bases in between. The germline V gene has CDR1 GTSNPN and CDR2 SVGIG (reference sequence). The CDR3 has 15 amino acids. CDR3 sequence: CAWSVRGRPIYGYTF. CDR3 bases: TGTGCCTGGAGTGTACGCGGCAGACCAATCTATGGCTACACCTTC.

This chain links TRBV7-6 with TRBJ2-1, with 10 bases that match TRBD1. Losses at the gene ends were 3 bases for V and 7 bases for J; bases not matched to a gene: 12. This CDR3 region has 17 residues. Germline CDR1 and CDR2: SGHVS and FNYEAQ. This CDR3 reads CASSLHPGTGVSNEQFF. The CDR3 coding sequence is TGTGCCAGCAGCTTGCATCCCGGGACAGGGGTCAGTAATGAGCAGTTCTTC.

The V call is TRBV7-9, the J call TRBJ1-4, with 7 bases aligning to TRBD1. V trimming: 1 base; J trimming: 8 bases; junction bases outside the gene matches: 13. The germline gives CDR1 SEHNR, CDR2 FQNEAQ (reference sequence). The CDR3 contains 17 residues. CDR3 DNA sequence: TGTGCCAGCAGCTTAGTGCCAGGCAGACAGGGCGGAGAAAAACTGTTTTTT. Translating it yields CASSLVPGRQGGEKLFF.

J is TRBJ2-7 and V is TRBV19; D unclear. V gave up 7 bases and J gave up 9 bases, with 10 bases separating them. The CDR3 spans 10 residues. From germline, CDR1 is LNHDA and CDR2 SQIVND (reference sequence). CDR3 loop: CASKMTVQYV. The CDR3 bases are TGTGCCAGTAAAATGACTGTGCAGTACGTC.

V usage is TRBV19 and J usage is TRBJ1-1, with D possibly matching TRBD1 (6 bases). The V gene's germline CDR1 is LNHDA and CDR2 SQIVND (reference sequence). CDR3 length: 15 amino acids. The ends were cut back, 4 bases at V and 10 bases at J, with 22 bases in the middle. The CDR3, as DNA: TGTGCCAGTAGTACGTACCATACAGGGCAAAGTGGAGCTTTCTTT. As protein: CASSTYHTGQSGAFF.